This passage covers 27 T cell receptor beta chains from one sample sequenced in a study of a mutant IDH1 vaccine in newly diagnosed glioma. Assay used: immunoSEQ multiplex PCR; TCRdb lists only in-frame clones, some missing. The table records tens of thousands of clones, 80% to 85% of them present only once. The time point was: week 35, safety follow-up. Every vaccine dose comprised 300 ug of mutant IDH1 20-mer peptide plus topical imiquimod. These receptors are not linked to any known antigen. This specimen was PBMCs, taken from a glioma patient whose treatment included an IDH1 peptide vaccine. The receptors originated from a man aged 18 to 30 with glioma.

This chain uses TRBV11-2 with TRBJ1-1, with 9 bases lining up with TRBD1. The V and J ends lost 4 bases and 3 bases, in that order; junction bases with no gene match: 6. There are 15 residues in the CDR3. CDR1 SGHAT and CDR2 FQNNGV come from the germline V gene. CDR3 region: CASSSGDRVYTEAFF. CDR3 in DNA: TGTGCCAGCAGCTCAGGGGACAGGGTTTACACTGAAGCTTTCTTT.

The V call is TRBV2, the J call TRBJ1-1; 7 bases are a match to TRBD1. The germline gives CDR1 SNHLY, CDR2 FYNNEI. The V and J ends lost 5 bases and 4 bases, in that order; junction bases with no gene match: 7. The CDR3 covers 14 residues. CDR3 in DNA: TGTGCCAGCAGTCTAGACAGGGTTGGCACTGAAGCTTTCTTT. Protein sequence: CASSLDRVGTEAFF.

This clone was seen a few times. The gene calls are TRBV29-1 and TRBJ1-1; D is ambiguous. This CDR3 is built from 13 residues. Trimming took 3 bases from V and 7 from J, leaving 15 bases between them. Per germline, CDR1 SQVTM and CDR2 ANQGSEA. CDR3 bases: TGCAGCGTTGAGGGTCAGTTAACTGGTGAAGCTTTCTTT. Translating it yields CSVEGQLTGEAFF.

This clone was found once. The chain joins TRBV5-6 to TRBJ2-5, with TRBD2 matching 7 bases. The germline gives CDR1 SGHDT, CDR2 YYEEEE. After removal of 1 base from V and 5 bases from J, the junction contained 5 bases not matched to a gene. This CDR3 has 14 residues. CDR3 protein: CASSLQGGRETQYF. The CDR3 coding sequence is TGTGCCAGCAGCTTGCAGGGAGGGAGGGAGACCCAGTACTTC.

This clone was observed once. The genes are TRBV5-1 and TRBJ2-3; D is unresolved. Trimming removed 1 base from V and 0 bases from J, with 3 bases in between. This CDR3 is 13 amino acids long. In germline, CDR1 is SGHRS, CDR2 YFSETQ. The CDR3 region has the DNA TGCGCCAGCAGCTTGAGGAGCACAGATACGCAGTATTTT. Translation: CASSLRSTDTQYF.

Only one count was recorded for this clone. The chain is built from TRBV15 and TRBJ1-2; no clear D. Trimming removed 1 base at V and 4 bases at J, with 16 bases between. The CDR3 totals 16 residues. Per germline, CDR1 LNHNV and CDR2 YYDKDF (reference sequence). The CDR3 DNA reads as TGTGCCACCAGCAGAGGACTCGAGAGGGCCTTCTATGGCTACACCTTC. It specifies CATSRGLERAFYGYTF.

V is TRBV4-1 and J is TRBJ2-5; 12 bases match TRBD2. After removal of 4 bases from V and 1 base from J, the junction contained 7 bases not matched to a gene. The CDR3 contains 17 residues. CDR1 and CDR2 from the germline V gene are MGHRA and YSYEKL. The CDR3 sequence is CASSLTPSGGVQETQYF. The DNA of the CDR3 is TGCGCCAGCAGCCTCACCCCTAGCGGGGGGGTCCAAGAGACCCAGTACTTC.

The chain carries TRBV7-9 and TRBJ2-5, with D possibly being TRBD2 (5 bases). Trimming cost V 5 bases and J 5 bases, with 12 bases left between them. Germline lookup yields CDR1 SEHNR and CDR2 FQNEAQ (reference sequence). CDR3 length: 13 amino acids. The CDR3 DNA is TGTGCCAGCAGCCCCGAGAGGGAGGAGACCCAGTACTTC. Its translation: CASSPEREETQYF.

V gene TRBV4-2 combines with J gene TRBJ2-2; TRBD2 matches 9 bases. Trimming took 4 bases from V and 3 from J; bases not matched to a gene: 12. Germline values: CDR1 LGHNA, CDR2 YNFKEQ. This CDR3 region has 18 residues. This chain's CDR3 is CASSPWGAGGLYTGELFF. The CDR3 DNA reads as TGTGCCAGCAGCCCCTGGGGAGCGGGGGGTTTATACACCGGGGAGCTGTTTTTT.

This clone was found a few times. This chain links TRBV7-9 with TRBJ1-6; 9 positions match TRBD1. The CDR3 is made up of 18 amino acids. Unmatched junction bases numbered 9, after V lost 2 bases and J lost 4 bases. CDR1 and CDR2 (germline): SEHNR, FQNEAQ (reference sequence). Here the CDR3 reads CASSLWGQGNNYNSPLHF. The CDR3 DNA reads TGTGCCAGCAGCTTATGGGGACAGGGTAATAATTATAATTCACCCCTCCACTTT.

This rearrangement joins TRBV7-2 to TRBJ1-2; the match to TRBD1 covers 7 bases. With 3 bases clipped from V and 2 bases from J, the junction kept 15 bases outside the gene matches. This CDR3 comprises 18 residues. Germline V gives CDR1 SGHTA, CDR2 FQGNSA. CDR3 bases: TGTGCCAGCAGCTTGGGGGAAAGAGGGGGCAATTTCAACTATGGCTACACCTTC. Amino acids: CASSLGERGGNFNYGYTF.

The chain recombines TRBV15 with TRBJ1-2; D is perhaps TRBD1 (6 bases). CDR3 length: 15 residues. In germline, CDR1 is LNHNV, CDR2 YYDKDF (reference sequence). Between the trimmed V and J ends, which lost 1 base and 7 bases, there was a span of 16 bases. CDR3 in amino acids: CATSRVTGLAGGYTF. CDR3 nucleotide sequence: TGTGCCACCAGCAGAGTAACAGGGTTGGCTGGTGGCTACACCTTC.

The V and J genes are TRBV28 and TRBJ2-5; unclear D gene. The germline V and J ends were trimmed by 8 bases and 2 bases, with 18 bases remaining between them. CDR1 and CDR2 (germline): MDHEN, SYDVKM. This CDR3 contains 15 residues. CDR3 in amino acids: CASRFEWAGQETQYF. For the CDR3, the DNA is TGTGCCAGCCGGTTCGAATGGGCAGGTCAAGAGACCCAGTACTTC.

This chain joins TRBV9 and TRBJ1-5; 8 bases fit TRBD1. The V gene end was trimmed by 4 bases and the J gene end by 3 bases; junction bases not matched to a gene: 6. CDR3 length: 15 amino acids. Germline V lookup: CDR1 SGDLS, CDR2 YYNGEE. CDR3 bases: TGTGCCAGCAGCCATCAGGGGGCTCACAATCAGCCCCAGCATTTT. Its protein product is CASSHQGAHNQPQHF.

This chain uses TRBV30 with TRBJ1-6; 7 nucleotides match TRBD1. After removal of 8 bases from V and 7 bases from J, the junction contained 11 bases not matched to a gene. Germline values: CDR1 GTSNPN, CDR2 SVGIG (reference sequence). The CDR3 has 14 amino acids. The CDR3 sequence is CAATGFLGNSPLHF. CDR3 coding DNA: TGTGCCGCGACAGGGTTTTTGGGAAATTCACCCCTCCACTTT.

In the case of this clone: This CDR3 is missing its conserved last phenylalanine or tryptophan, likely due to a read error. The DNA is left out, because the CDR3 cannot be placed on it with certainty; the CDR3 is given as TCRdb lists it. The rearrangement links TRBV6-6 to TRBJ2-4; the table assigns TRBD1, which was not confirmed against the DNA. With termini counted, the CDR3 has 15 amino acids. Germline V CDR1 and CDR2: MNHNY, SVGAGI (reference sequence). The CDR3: CASSYSRTGGSKPVL.

CDR3 bases: TGCAGCGTTATGCCACTCACAGGGAAGGAAGCTTTCTTT. It translates to CSVMPLTGKEAFF. V and J are TRBV29-1 and TRBJ1-1, with D possibly being TRBD1 (6 bases). This CDR3 region has 13 residues. Germline V gene data show CDR1 as SQVTM and CDR2 as ANQGSEA. V shed 5 bases and J shed 8 bases, with 18 bases lying between them.

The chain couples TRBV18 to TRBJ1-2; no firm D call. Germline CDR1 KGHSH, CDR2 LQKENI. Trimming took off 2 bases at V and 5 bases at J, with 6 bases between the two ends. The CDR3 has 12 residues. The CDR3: CASSPGPYGYTF. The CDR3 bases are TGTGCCAGCTCACCAGGACCGTATGGCTACACCTTC. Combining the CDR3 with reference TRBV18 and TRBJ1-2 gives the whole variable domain NAGVMQNPRHLVRRRGQEARLRCSPMKGHSHVYWYRQLPEEGLKFMVYLQKENIIDESGMPKERFSAEFPKEGPSILRIQQVVRGDSAAYFCASSPGPYGYTFGSGTRLTVV.

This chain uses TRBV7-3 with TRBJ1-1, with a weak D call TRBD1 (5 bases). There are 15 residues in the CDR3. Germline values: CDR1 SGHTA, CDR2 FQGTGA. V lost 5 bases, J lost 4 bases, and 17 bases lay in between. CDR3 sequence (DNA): TGTGCCAGCAGCCAGGCCGGGGGTTGGGGCACTGAAGCTTTCTTT. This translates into CASSQAGGWGTEAFF. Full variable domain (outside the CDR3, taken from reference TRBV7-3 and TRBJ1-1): GAGVSQTPSNKVTEKGKYVELRCDPISGHTALYWYRQSLGQGPEFLIYFQGTGAADDSGLPNDRFFAVRPEGSVSTLKIQRTERGDSAVYLCASSQAGGWGTEAFFGQGTRLTVV.

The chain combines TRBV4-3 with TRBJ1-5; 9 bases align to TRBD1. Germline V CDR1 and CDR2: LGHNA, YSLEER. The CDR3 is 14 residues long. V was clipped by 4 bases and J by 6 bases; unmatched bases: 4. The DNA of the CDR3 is TGCGCCAGCAGCCTTGGGACAGGGAGTCAGCCCCAGCATTTT. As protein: CASSLGTGSQPQHF.

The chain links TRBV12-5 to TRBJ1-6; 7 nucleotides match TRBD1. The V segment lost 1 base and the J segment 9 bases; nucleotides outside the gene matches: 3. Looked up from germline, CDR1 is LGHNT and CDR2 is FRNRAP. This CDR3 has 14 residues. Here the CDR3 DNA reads TGTGCTAGTGGTTTGGACAGGGGAGGTTCACCCCTCCACTTT. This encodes CASGLDRGGSPLHF.

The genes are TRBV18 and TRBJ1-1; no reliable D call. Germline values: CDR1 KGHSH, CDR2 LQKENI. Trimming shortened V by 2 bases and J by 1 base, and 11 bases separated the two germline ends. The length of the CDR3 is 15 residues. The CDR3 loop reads CASSPSARTNTEAFF. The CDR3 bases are TGTGCCAGCTCACCATCGGCCAGGACGAACACTGAAGCTTTCTTT.

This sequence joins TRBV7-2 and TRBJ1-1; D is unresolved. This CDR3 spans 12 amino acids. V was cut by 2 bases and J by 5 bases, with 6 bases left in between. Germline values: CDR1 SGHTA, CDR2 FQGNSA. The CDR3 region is CASSLSGTEAFF. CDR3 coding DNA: TGTGCCAGCAGCTTATCGGGGACTGAAGCTTTCTTT.

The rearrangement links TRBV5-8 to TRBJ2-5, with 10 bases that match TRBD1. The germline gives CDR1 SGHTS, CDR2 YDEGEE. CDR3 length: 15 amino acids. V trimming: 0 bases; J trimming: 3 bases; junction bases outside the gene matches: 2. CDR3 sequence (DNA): TGTGCCAGCAGCTTGGGGACAGGGGGGAAAGAGACCCAGTACTTC. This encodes CASSLGTGGKETQYF.

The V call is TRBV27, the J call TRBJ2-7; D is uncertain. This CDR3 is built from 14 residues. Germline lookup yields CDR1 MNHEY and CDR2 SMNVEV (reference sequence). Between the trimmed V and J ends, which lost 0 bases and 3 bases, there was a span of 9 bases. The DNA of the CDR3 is TGTGCCAGCAGTTTATCGTCCGAGTTCTACGAGCAGTACTTC. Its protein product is CASSLSSEFYEQYF.

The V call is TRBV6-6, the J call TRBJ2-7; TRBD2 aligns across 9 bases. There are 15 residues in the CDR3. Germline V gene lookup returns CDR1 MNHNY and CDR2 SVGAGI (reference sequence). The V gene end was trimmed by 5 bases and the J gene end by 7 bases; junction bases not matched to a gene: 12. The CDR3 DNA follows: TGTGCCAGCAGTCCGGGGACTAGCTCCCTAATAGAGCAGTACTTC. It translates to CASSPGTSSLIEQYF.

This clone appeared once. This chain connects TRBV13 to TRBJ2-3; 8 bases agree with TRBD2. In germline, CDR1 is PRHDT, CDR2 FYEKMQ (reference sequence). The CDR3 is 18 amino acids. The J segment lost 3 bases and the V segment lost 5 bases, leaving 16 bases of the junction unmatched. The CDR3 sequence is CASSPGGAILAGTDTQYF. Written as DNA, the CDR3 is TGTGCCAGCAGCCCCGGGGGGGCTATCCTAGCAGGGACAGATACGCAGTATTTT.